This is a list of T cell receptor beta chains from one sample in a study of blood T cell repertoires in COVID-19. Generated by immunoSEQ multiplex PCR, the TCRdb table keeps only in-frame clones and is missing some. The table includes about 210,000 clones, about 88% detected once. Sequencing was performed on peripheral blood. The receptors were gathered from a man aged 40-55 years with acute or convalescent COVID-19. Both conserved end residues are part of each CDR3. The order of the fields is J gene, V gene, CDR3 protein.

j_gene: TRBJ2-2; v_gene: TRBV29-1; CDR3aa: CSVSLATGELFF
j_gene: TRBJ1-2; v_gene: TRBV7-8; CDR3aa: CASSPVPQGAGYGYTF
j_gene: TRBJ2-7; v_gene: TRBV6-6; CDR3aa: CASSAQGTASYEQYF
j_gene: TRBJ2-1; v_gene: TRBV5-1; CDR3aa: CASSFGTGYNEQFF
j_gene: TRBJ2-1; v_gene: TRBV4-1; CDR3aa: CASSHRSGLTYNEQFF
j_gene: TRBJ2-2; v_gene: TRBV27; CDR3aa: CASSTPGTSVGELFF
j_gene: TRBJ2-1; v_gene: TRBV4-3; CDR3aa: CASSQTDKQFF
j_gene: TRBJ1-5; v_gene: TRBV9; CDR3aa: CASSVDVGGPQHF
j_gene: TRBJ1-2; v_gene: TRBV5-4; CDR3aa: CASSLENRESYTF
j_gene: TRBJ1-3; v_gene: TRBV6-2/TRBV6-3; CDR3aa: CASSFQSVSGNTIYF
j_gene: TRBJ1-5; v_gene: TRBV28; CDR3aa: CASYIRQGRSNQPQHF
j_gene: TRBJ1-5; v_gene: TRBV7-8; CDR3aa: CASSLDGSGGPGRNQPQHF
j_gene: TRBJ1-6; v_gene: TRBV5-4; CDR3aa: CASSLSSGESPLHF
j_gene: TRBJ1-6; v_gene: TRBV10-2; CDR3aa: CASTKGDSPLHF
j_gene: TRBJ1-3; v_gene: TRBV19; CDR3aa: CASSIAGGSGNTIYF
j_gene: TRBJ2-5; v_gene: TRBV7-7; CDR3aa: CASSLRDSPPETQYF
j_gene: TRBJ2-1; v_gene: TRBV5-1; CDR3aa: CASKLRGNEQFF
j_gene: TRBJ2-7; v_gene: TRBV7-6; CDR3aa: CASSLAEVYEQYF
j_gene: TRBJ1-5; v_gene: TRBV6-5; CDR3aa: CASSHPPNRGQPQHF
j_gene: TRBJ2-7; v_gene: TRBV28; CDR3aa: CASSQRTSGGYEQYF
j_gene: TRBJ1-1; v_gene: TRBV27; CDR3aa: CASSSSGVSTEAFF
j_gene: TRBJ2-1; v_gene: TRBV19; CDR3aa: CASSMMVLGFNEQFF
j_gene: TRBJ2-1; v_gene: TRBV3-1/TRBV3-2; CDR3aa: CASSQENRNNEQFF
j_gene: TRBJ2-5; v_gene: TRBV10-3; CDR3aa: CAIRDSGGEGAQETQYF
j_gene: TRBJ1-1; v_gene: TRBV7-3; CDR3aa: CASSLGQGIGTEAFF
j_gene: TRBJ1-1; v_gene: TRBV14; CDR3aa: CASSHEGGRGEAFF
j_gene: TRBJ2-2; v_gene: TRBV6-5; CDR3aa: CASSGVSNTGELFF
j_gene: TRBJ1-1; v_gene: TRBV7-9; CDR3aa: CASSLRATDTEAFF
j_gene: TRBJ2-5; v_gene: TRBV11-3; CDR3aa: CASSFSTEETQYF
j_gene: TRBJ2-1; v_gene: TRBV6-2/TRBV6-3; CDR3aa: CASSPDRTSSDEQFF
j_gene: TRBJ2-7; v_gene: TRBV28; CDR3aa: CATLPTSGRSYEQYF
j_gene: TRBJ1-5; v_gene: TRBV5-4; CDR3aa: CASSLDRGLTQPQHF
j_gene: TRBJ2-1; v_gene: TRBV27; CDR3aa: CASSSSGTSGSEQFF
j_gene: TRBJ1-6; v_gene: TRBV7-9; CDR3aa: CASSLLLDPGWDNSPLHF
j_gene: TRBJ2-6; v_gene: TRBV7-9; CDR3aa: CASSSTTGTGANVLTF
j_gene: TRBJ2-1; v_gene: TRBV3-1/TRBV3-2; CDR3aa: CASSRTSGGITYNEQFF
j_gene: TRBJ1-4; v_gene: TRBV7-9; CDR3aa: CASSPTGGQPNEKLFF
j_gene: TRBJ2-7; v_gene: TRBV15; CDR3aa: CATRDQGAYEQYF
j_gene: TRBJ2-7; v_gene: TRBV6-5; CDR3aa: CASRMGAMIYEQYF
j_gene: TRBJ2-3; v_gene: TRBV27; CDR3aa: CASTSGNTDTQYF
j_gene: TRBJ1-2; v_gene: TRBV2; CDR3aa: CASSLQGANYGYTF
j_gene: TRBJ2-7; v_gene: TRBV5-1; CDR3aa: CASSFRMAGVSYEQYF
j_gene: TRBJ1-2; v_gene: TRBV12-3/TRBV12-4; CDR3aa: CASSLGRRGYTF